This T cell receptor beta chain emerged from a study of T cells in Graves' hyperthyroidism and ophthalmopathy. Amplification of TCR beta CDR3 regions was performed using RNA transcripts as template. HTBI primers were used for first-round RT-PCR of the TCR CDR3. TCRdb ran MiXCR on the multiplex PCR reads and lists one entry per CDR3 protein. The data contain 550,000 to 800,000 distinct CDR3 sequences, about 15% of them singletons. Diagnosing involved the use of clinical symptoms, serum thyroxine and TRAb, thyroid ultrasound and orbital computed tomography. Looked up from germline, CDR1 is DFQATT and CDR2 is SNEGSKA (reference sequence). V shed 5 bases and J 4 bases; nucleotides not matched to a gene: 13. The CDR3 consists of 16 residues.

The receptor's source is a man in his late teens or twenties with Graves' hyperthyroidism. The specimen was blood. V gene TRBV20-1 combines with J gene TRBJ2-7; 11 positions agree with TRBD2. The DNA of the CDR3 is TGCAGTGCTGTTTCGGTCGGGACTAGCGGAATTTACGAGCAGTACTTC. Amino acids: CSAVSVGTSGIYEQYF.